The present TCR beta chain was sequenced within a study of blood T cell repertoires in COVID-19. Study-wide context: COVID-19 samples collected from the United States, Italy and Spain covered acute and convalescent phases. The analysed material was cDNA or gDNA that came from T cells, B-cell-depleted T cells, or PBMCs.

Germline V gene lookup returns CDR1 MNHEY and CDR2 SVGAGI. The CDR3 length is 11 residues. Trimming cost V 11 bases and J 6 bases; bases outside gene matches: 3. Per the original data handling: The authors estimated nucleated cell counts from reference gene primer amplification. Measured with immunoSEQ multiplex PCR; TCRdb has only the in-frame clones, and not every one. V and J calls and clone size are given by that table; D and trimming were obtained from the DNA. Here the sample spans 120,000 or so clones, around three quarters being singletons. Sequencing was performed on peripheral blood. This chain connects TRBV6-5 to TRBJ2-2; 7 bases are a match to TRBD1. This TCR came from a woman aged 70-85 years with acute or convalescent COVID-19. Here the CDR3 DNA reads TGTGCCTCAGGGGGTTCCGGGGAGCTGTTTTTT. Its protein is CASGGSGELFF.